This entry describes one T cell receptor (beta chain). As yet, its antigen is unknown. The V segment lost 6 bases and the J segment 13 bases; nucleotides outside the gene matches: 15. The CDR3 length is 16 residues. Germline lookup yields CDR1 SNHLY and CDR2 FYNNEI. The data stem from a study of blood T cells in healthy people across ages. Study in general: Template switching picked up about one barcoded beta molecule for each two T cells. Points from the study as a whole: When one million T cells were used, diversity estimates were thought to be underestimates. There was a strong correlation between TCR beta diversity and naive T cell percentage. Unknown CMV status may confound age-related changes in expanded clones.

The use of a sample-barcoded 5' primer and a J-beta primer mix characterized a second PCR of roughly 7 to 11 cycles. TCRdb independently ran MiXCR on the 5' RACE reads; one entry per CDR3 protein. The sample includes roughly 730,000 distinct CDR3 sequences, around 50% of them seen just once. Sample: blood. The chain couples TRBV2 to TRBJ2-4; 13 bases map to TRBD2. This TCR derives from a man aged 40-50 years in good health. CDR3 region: CASRRGLAGEHNEQYF. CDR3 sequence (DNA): TGTGCCAGCAGACGCGGACTAGCGGGGGAGCACAATGAGCAGTACTTC. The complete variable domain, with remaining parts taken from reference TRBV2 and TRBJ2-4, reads EPEVTQTPSHQVTQMGQEVILRCVPISNHLYFYWYRQILGQKVEFLVSFYNNEISEKSEIFDDQFSVERPDGSNFTLKIRSTKLEDSAMYFCASRRGLAGEHNEQYFGAGTRLSVL.